This TCR beta chain was captured in a study of identical twins. TCRdb passed the 5' RACE reads through MiXCR, listing each CDR3 protein once. The sample consists of roughly 750,000 distinct CDR3 sequences, around 20% of them appearing once. Whole-study findings and limits: For monozygotic twins, models underestimated out-of-frame TCR alpha sharing.

Germline CDR1 SGDLS, CDR2 YYNGEE. This CDR3 has 18 amino acids. Germline trimming cut 0 bases from V and 5 bases from J; bases unmatched to any gene: 9. Of note for this clonotype: The antigen remains undetermined.

The same sample was also studied in work on T cells expressing NK-cell markers. Per that paper: In several experiments, an anti-gamma-delta TCR antibody restricted sorting to alpha-beta TCR T cells. Dominant NKG2C+ clonotypes in five or six donors made up roughly 1.0-8% of CD8+ T cells.

The sequence came from a woman in her late teens or twenties in good health. The J gene is TRBJ2-3, the V gene TRBV9; 13 nucleotides match TRBD2. Material for sequencing was PBMCs. CDR3 amino acids: CASSVAGGGTSGKDTQYF. The CDR3 nucleotides are TGTGCCAGCAGCGTAGCTGGAGGCGGGACTAGCGGGAAAGATACGCAGTATTTT.